Presented here are 17 T cell receptor beta chains from one specimen sequenced in a study of cytomegalovirus exposure and HLA in healthy donors (dated by TCRdb to the late 2010s). Receptor amplification or capture employed the immunoSEQ multiplex PCR assay. For the multiplex PCR, a mixture combining 60 forward primers for TCR Vbeta segments and 13 reverse primers for TCR Jbeta segments was used. TCRdb took this table from immuneACCESS and kept in-frame rearrangements with V and J called. Such tables lack part of the clones; where checked against another copy, unresolved V genes explain under half of the gap, and the rest is unexplained. The sample contains approximately 220,000 clones, approximately 79% of them found a single time. The biggest ten clones account for approximately 1.8% of the sample. Sequencing input: PBMCs. These receptors came from a male donor in good health and CMV-seronegative.

This clone was detected once. The chain links TRBV28 to TRBJ2-7, with TRBD2 matching 10 bases. The length of the CDR3 is 15 residues. Germline V gene lookup returns CDR1 MDHEN and CDR2 SYDVKM. Trimming took 5 bases from V and 4 from J; bases not matched to a gene: 8. The CDR3: CASSAGAGGLYEQYF. The CDR3 DNA sequence: TGTGCCAGCAGTGCAGGAGCGGGGGGGCTGTACGAGCAGTACTTC.

The chain uses TRBV6-4 and TRBJ2-1, with 12 bases matching TRBD1. Germline V gene data show CDR1 as MRHNA and CDR2 as SNTAGT. The length of the CDR3 is 16 residues. J was trimmed by 7 bases and V by 7 bases; bases with no gene match: 11. CDR3 sequence reads: CASNRSPGQGANEQFF. The CDR3 bases are TGTGCCAGCAATAGATCCCCGGGACAGGGGGCAAATGAGCAGTTCTTC.

The rearrangement joins TRBV11-2 to TRBJ2-2, with 7 bases that match TRBD2. After removal of 5 bases from V and 6 bases from J, the junction contained 9 bases not matched to a gene. CDR1 SGHAT and CDR2 FQNNGV come from the germline V gene. The CDR3 contains 15 residues. CDR3 nucleotide sequence: TGTGCCAGCAGCCGTGCGGGGGAGGAAGCCGGGGAGCTGTTTTTT. It specifies CASSRAGEEAGELFF.

The gene calls are TRBV28 and TRBJ2-2; 7 positions match TRBD1. Germline values: CDR1 MDHEN, CDR2 SYDVKM. Unmatched junction bases numbered 5, after V lost 0 bases and J lost 4 bases. This CDR3 is 16 amino acids long. CDR3 protein: CASSLWTGKVTGELFF. The CDR3 DNA sequence: TGTGCCAGCAGTTTATGGACAGGGAAGGTCACCGGGGAGCTGTTTTTT.

This clone occurred a few times. This chain connects TRBV7-8 to TRBJ1-2; 7 bases map to TRBD1. After removal of 4 bases from V and 4 bases from J, the junction contained 6 bases not matched to a gene. Germline V gene data show CDR1 as SGHVS and CDR2 as FQNEAQ. This CDR3 is built from 14 residues. The CDR3 protein is CASSSYRGGYGYTF. CDR3 nucleotides: TGTGCCAGCAGCTCATACAGGGGTGGCTATGGCTACACCTTC.

V usage is TRBV4-2 and J usage is TRBJ2-7; the D gene is possibly TRBD2 (5 bases). Germline V CDR1 and CDR2: LGHNA, YNFKEQ. Trimming took off 1 base at V and 5 bases at J, with 12 bases between the two ends. This CDR3 spans 14 amino acids. The CDR3 protein is CASSQGGWADEQYF. For the CDR3, the DNA is TGTGCCAGCAGCCAAGGAGGGTGGGCTGACGAGCAGTACTTC.

The rearrangement links TRBV14 to TRBJ1-5; TRBD1 might be the D (5 bases). CDR1 SGHDN and CDR2 FVKESK come from the germline V gene. The CDR3 is 15 amino acids. V dropped 2 bases and J dropped 2 bases, with 10 bases sitting between them. The CDR3 DNA sequence: TGTGCCAGCAGCCAATCTGGGGCAGGCAATCAGCCCCAGCATTTT. Protein product: CASSQSGAGNQPQHF.

This sequence joins TRBV6-6 and TRBJ2-7, with 9 bases matching TRBD2. Trimming took 5 bases from V and 6 from J; bases not matched to a gene: 8. In germline, CDR1 is MNHNY, CDR2 SVGAGI (reference sequence). The length of the CDR3 is 14 residues. The CDR3 region has the DNA TGTGCCAGCAGTCAAGGGACTAGCAGGCCCGAGCAGTACTTC. Translated, it gives CASSQGTSRPEQYF.

V gene TRBV9 combines with J gene TRBJ2-7; maybe TRBD2 (6 bases). The V gene lost 0 bases and the J gene lost 7 bases, with 8 bases spanning the gap. CDR3 length: 12 amino acids. Germline CDR1 and CDR2: SGDLS and YYNGEE. CDR3 in amino acids: CASSVAGEEQYF. For the CDR3, the DNA is TGTGCCAGCAGCGTAGCGGGGGAAGAGCAGTACTTC.

The chain carries TRBV6-5 and TRBJ2-2; 14 nucleotides line up with TRBD2. Germline CDR1 MNHEY, CDR2 SVGAGI. The length of the CDR3 is 16 residues. The V segment lost 4 bases and the J segment 5 bases; nucleotides outside the gene matches: 3. CDR3 coding DNA: TGTGCCAGCAGTTCCGGGACTAGCGGGGGTACCGGGGAGCTGTTTTTT. Translating gives CASSSGTSGGTGELFF.

The sample holds a few counts of this clone. V and J are TRBV19 and TRBJ2-6; TRBD1 matches 11 bases. The CDR3 extends over 18 amino acids. Trimming took 5 bases from V and 2 from J; bases not matched to a gene: 8. CDR1 LNHDA and CDR2 SQIVND come from the germline V gene (reference sequence). Here the CDR3 reads CASSFPRGQGAGANVLTF. In nucleotides, the CDR3 is TGTGCCAGTAGTTTCCCTCGGGGACAGGGGGCTGGGGCCAACGTCCTGACTTTC.

The chain recombines TRBV11-2 with TRBJ2-7; 9 bases align to TRBD1. Germline V gene data show CDR1 as SGHAT and CDR2 as FQNNGV. Trimming took 5 bases from V and 6 from J; bases not matched to a gene: 8. This CDR3 has 14 amino acids. The CDR3 coding sequence is TGTGCCAGCAGCCGGGACAGGGTAACGGTCGAGCAGTACTTC. It encodes CASSRDRVTVEQYF.

This clone has more than one count but fewer than ten. The chain employs TRBV5-1 and TRBJ2-5, with 12 bases aligning to TRBD2. This CDR3 comprises 16 residues. CDR1 is SGHRS, CDR2 YFSETQ, per germline. Trimming at V came to 6 bases and at J to 4 bases, leaving 10 bases not matched to a gene. The CDR3 spells CASNPTSGSEGETQYF. CDR3 DNA sequence: TGCGCCAGCAACCCGACTAGCGGGAGTGAGGGAGAGACCCAGTACTTC.

The rearrangement uses TRBV27 and TRBJ1-2; TRBD1 matches 8 bases. Per the germline V gene, CDR1 is MNHEY and CDR2 is SMNVEV (reference sequence). CDR3 size: 19 residues. After removal of 5 bases from V and 3 bases from J, the junction contained 20 bases not matched to a gene. The CDR3 spells CASSPSGDRQGTAYYGYTF. In DNA, the CDR3 is TGTGCCAGCAGTCCGAGCGGTGATAGACAGGGGACCGCCTACTATGGCTACACCTTC.

The chain links TRBV9 to TRBJ2-4; TRBD1 matches 8 bases. This CDR3 spans 15 amino acids. Losses at the gene ends were 1 base for V and 7 bases for J; bases not matched to a gene: 7. Germline CDR1 SGDLS, CDR2 YYNGEE. CDR3 protein: CASSVTQGVPNIQYF. The CDR3 coding sequence is TGTGCCAGCAGCGTAACACAGGGGGTCCCCAACATTCAGTACTTC.

The chain carries TRBV4-1 and TRBJ1-2; no clear D. Germline lookup yields CDR1 MGHRA and CDR2 YSYEKL. The CDR3 sequence is 15 residues long. The ends were cut back, 0 bases at V and 7 bases at J, with 15 bases in the middle. The CDR3 loop is CASSQEIGLRLGYTF. The CDR3 DNA follows: TGCGCCAGCAGCCAAGAAATTGGTCTTAGACTTGGCTACACCTTC.

The CDR3, as DNA: TGTGCCAGCAGGCACCGAAGCGGGGAACAAGAGACCCAGTACTTC. Translation gives CASRHRSGEQETQYF. The chain recombines TRBV27 with TRBJ2-5, with 7 bases aligning to TRBD2. J gave up 2 bases and V 6 bases, and 9 bases lay outside the gene matches. This CDR3 contains 15 residues. Germline assignment: CDR1 MNHEY and CDR2 SMNVEV (reference sequence).